The clone carrying this T cell receptor beta chain was recorded once. The source of the sample is a study of OX40 agonist ivuxolimab in advanced cancers. Study as a whole: People in dose escalation had one of these cancers: hepatocellular carcinoma, melanoma, renal cell or head and neck cancer.

With 3 bases removed from V and 0 bases from J, the gap between germline ends came to 12 bases. CDR3 length equals 17 residues. Germline V gives CDR1 KGHSH, CDR2 LQKENI. This table comes from immunoSEQ multiplex PCR, and its TCRdb copy is limited to in-frame clones, with some not included. The table has 60,000 to 85,000 clones, 70% to 90% seen once. This TCR derives from an adult with an advanced solid tumor such as melanoma, head and neck, liver or kidney cancer. Here the sequenced sample was CD4+ or CD8+ T cells sorted from blood, taken in a trial of the OX40 agonist ivuxolimab. The chain carries TRBV18 and TRBJ2-6; maybe TRBD1 (5 bases). The CDR3 nucleotides read TGTGCCAGCTCACCGAAACTCCAGGGCTCTGGGGCCAACGTCCTGACTTTC. It specifies CASSPKLQGSGANVLTF.